This TCR beta chain appears in the sequencing data of a study of Ad26.COV2.S vaccination and SARS-CoV-2 variants. Study-wide context: A COV1001 Ad26.COV2.S trial-arm participant provided the sample.

There are 14 residues in the CDR3. Germline V gene data show CDR1 as KGHSH and CDR2 as LQKENI. The V end lost 3 bases, the J end lost 1 base, and 9 bases lay between the germline ends. Stated treatment: around 19 received Ad26.COV2.S at low or high dose, single or two shots; about 5 received placebo; per-sample allocation not given. The study sampled participants on day 63 after the first vaccine or placebo injection. The data were produced by immunoSEQ multiplex PCR, yet TCRdb's version contains in-frame clones alone and is incomplete. The repertoire holds 350,000 to 450,000 clones, with roughly 87% as singletons.

V usage is TRBV18 and J usage is TRBJ1-1; D ambiguous. Sequencing used peripheral blood, obtained in a trial of Ad26.COV2.S vaccine versus placebo. The source of this sequence is a person between 18 and 65 years old who received the Ad26.COV2.S COVID-19 vaccine or a placebo. The CDR3 spells CASSPPLANTEAFF. CDR3 DNA sequence: TGTGCCAGCTCACCCCCATTAGCGAACACTGAAGCTTTCTTT. The whole variable domain, remainder taken from reference TRBV18 and TRBJ1-1, is NAGVMQNPRHLVRRRGQEARLRCSPMKGHSHVYWYRQLPEEGLKFMVYLQKENIIDESGMPKERFSAEFPKEGPSILRIQQVVRGDSAAYFCASSPPLANTEAFFGQGTRLTVV.